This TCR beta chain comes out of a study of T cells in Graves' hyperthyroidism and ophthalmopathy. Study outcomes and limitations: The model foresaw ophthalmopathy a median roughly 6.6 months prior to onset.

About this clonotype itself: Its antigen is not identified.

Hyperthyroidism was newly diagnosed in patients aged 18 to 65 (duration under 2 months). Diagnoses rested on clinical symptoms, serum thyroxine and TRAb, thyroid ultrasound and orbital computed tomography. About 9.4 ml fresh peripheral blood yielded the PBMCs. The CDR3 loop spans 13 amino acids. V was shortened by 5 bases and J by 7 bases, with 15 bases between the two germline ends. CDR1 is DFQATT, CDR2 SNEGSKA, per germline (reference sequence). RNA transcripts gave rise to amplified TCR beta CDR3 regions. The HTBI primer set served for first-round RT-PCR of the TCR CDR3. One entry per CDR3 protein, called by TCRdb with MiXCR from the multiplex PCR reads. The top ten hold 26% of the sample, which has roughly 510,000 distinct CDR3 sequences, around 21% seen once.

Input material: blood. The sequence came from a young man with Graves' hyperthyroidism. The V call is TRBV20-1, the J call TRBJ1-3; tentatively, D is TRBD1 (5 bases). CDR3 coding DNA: TGCAGTGCTTCTCACAGGAGCAGCAACACCATATATTTT. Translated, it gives CSASHRSSNTIYF.